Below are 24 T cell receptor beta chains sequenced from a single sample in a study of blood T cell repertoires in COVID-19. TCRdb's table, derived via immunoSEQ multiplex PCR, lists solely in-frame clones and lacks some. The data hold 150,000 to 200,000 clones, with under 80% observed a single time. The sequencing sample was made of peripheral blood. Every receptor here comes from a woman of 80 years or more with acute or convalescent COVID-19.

This chain's CDR3 is CASSAGTGNEQFF. CDR3 coding DNA: TGTGCCAGCAGCGCAGGGACAGGGAATGAGCAGTTCTTC. This chain uses TRBV9 with TRBJ2-1, with TRBD1 matching over 9 bases. The CDR3 has 13 amino acids. Germline values: CDR1 SGDLS, CDR2 YYNGEE. Trimming at V came to 3 bases and at J to 7 bases, leaving 2 bases not matched to a gene.

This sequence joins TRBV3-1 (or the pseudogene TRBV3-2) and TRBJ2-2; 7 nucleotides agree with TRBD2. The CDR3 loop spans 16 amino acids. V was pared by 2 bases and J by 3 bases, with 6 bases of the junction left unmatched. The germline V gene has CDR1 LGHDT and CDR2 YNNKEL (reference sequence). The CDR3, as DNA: TGTGCCAGCAGCCAATGGGGCGGGAGTGACACCGGGGAGCTGTTTTTT. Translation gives CASSQWGGSDTGELFF.

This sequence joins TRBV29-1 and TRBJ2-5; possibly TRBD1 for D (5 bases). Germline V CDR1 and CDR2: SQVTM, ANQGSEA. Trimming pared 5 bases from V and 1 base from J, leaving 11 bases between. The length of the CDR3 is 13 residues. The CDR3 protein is CSVTKTVQETQYF. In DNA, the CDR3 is TGCAGCGTTACCAAGACAGTCCAAGAGACCCAGTACTTC.

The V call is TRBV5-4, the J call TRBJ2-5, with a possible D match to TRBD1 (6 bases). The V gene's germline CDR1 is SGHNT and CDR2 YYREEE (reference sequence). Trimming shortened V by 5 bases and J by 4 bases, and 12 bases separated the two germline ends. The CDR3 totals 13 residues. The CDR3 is CASSSSDRETQYF. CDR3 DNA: TGTGCCAGCAGTTCCTCGGACAGAGAGACCCAGTACTTC. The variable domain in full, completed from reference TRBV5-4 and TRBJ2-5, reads ETGVTQSPTHLIKTRGQQVTLRCSSQSGHNTVSWYQQALGQGPQFIFQYYREEENGRGNFPPRFSGLQFPNYSSELNVNALELDDSALYLCASSSSDRETQYFGPGTRLLVL.

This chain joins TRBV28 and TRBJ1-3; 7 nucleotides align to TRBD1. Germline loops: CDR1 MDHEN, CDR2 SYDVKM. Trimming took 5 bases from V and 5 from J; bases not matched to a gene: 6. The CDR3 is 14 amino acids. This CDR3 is CASSPGTARNTIYF. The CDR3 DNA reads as TGTGCCAGCAGTCCCGGGACAGCCAGAAACACCATATATTTT.

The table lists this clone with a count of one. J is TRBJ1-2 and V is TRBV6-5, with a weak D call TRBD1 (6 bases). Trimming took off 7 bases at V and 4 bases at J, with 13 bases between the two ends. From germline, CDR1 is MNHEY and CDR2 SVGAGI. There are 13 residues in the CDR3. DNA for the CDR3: TGTGCCAGCAACCACAGGGAGGGCTATGGCTACACCTTC. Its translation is CASNHREGYGYTF.

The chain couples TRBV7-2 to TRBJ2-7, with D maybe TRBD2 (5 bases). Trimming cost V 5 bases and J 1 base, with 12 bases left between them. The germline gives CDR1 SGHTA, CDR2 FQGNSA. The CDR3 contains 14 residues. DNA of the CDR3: TGTGCCAGCAGCCCTCAAACGGGATCCTACGAGCAGTACTTC. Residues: CASSPQTGSYEQYF.

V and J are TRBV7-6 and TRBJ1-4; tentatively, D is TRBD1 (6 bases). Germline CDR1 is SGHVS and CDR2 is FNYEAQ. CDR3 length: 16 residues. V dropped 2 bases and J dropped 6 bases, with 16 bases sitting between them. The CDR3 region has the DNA TGTGCCAGCAGCTTAAACCTGCGGACAGTAGATGAAAAACTGTTTTTT. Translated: CASSLNLRTVDEKLFF.

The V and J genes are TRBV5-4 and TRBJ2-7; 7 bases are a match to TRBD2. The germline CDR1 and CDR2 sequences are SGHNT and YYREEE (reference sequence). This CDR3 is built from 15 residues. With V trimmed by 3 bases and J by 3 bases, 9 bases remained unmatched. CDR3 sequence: CASSSSGLIHYEQYF. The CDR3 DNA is TGTGCCAGCAGCTCTAGCGGATTAATACACTACGAGCAGTACTTC.

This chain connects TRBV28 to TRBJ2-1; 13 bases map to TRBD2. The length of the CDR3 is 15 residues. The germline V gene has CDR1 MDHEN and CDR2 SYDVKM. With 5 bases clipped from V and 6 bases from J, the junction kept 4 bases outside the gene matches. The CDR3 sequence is CASSGGLAGVNEQFF. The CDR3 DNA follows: TGTGCCAGCAGTGGTGGACTAGCGGGAGTCAATGAGCAGTTCTTC.

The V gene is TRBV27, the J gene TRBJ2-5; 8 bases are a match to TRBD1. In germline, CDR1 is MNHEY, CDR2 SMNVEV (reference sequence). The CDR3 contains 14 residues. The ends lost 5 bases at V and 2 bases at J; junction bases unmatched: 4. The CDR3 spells CASSRDRYQETQYF. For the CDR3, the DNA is TGTGCCAGCAGTCGGGACAGGTATCAAGAGACCCAGTACTTC.

CDR3 sequence (DNA): TGTGCCAGCAGCCAAGATCGGACTAGCGGGAGGGCCAATGAGCAGTTCTTC. Translating it yields CASSQDRTSGRANEQFF. This chain uses TRBV3-1 (or the pseudogene TRBV3-2) with TRBJ2-1; 15 nucleotides line up with TRBD2. The CDR3 spans 17 residues. Trimming took 0 bases from V and 6 from J; bases not matched to a gene: 3. Per the germline V gene, CDR1 is LGHDT and CDR2 is YNNKEL (reference sequence).

CDR3 loop: CASSYGTGQVFF. The CDR3 DNA follows: TGTGCCAGCAGTTACGGGACGGGACAGGTGTTCTTC. The V call is TRBV6-6, the J call TRBJ2-1, with 8 bases matching TRBD1. The V gene end was trimmed by 2 bases and the J gene end by 15 bases; junction bases not matched to a gene: 6. Germline V gene sequence: CDR1 MNHNY, CDR2 SVGAGI (reference sequence). The CDR3 is 12 amino acids.

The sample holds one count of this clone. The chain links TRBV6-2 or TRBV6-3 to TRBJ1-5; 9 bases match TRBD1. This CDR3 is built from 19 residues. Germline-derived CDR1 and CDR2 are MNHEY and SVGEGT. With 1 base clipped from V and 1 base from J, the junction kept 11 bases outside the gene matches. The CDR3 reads CASSYYAGTGTGSNQPQHF. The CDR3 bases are TGTGCCAGCAGTTACTATGCCGGGACAGGGACTGGAAGCAATCAGCCCCAGCATTTT.

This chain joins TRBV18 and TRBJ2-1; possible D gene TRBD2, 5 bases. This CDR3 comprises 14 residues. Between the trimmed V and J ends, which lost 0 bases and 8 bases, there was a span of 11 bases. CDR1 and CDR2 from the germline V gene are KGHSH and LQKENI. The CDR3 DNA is TGTGCCAGCTCACCACCGCCCTCCGGGGATGAGCAGTTCTTC. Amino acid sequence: CASSPPPSGDEQFF.

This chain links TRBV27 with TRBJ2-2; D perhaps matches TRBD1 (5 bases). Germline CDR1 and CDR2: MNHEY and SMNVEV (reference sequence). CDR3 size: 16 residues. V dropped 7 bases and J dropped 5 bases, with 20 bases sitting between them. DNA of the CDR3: TGTGCCAGCACCCGTGACAGACCACCTCGGACCGGGGAGCTGTTTTTT. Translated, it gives CASTRDRPPRTGELFF.

CDR3 sequence (DNA): TGTGCTAGTGGTTTCGGGGACAGCGGTCAGCCCCAGCATTTT. Encoded protein: CASGFGDSGQPQHF. The rearrangement uses TRBV12-5 and TRBJ1-5; 7 nucleotides align to TRBD1. V dropped 3 bases and J dropped 6; count of bases not matched to a gene: 5. The CDR3 contains 14 residues. Germline lookup yields CDR1 LGHNT and CDR2 FRNRAP. The variable domain in full, completed from reference TRBV12-5 and TRBJ1-5, reads DARVTQTPRHKVTEMGQEVTMRCQPILGHNTVFWYRQTMMQGLELLAYFRNRAPLDDSGMPKDRFSAEMPDATLATLKIQPSEPRDSAVYFCASGFGDSGQPQHFGDGTRLSIL.

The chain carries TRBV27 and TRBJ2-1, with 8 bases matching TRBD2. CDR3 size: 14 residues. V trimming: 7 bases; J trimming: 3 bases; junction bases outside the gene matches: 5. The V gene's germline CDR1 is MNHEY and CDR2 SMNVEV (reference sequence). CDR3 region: CASTRAGGYNEQFF. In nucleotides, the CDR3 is TGTGCCAGCACCCGGGCGGGGGGCTACAATGAGCAGTTCTTC.

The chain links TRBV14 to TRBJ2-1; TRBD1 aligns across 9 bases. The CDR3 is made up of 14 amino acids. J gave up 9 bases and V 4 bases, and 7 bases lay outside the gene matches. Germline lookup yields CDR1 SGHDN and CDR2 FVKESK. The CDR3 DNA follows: TGTGCCAGCAGCCTGGGACAGGGAACGACTGAGCAGTTCTTC. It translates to CASSLGQGTTEQFF.

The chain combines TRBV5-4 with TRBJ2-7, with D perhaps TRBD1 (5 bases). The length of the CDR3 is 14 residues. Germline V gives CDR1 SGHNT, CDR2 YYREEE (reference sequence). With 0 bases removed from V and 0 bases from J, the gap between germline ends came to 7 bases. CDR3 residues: CASSLDRHSYEQYF. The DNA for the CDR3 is TGTGCCAGCAGCTTGGACAGGCACTCCTACGAGCAGTACTTC.

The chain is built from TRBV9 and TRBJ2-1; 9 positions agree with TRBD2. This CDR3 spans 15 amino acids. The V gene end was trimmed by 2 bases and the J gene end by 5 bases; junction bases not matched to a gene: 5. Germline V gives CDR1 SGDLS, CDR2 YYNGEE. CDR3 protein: CASSVELAGNNEQFF. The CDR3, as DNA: TGTGCCAGCAGCGTGGAACTAGCGGGCAACAATGAGCAGTTCTTC.

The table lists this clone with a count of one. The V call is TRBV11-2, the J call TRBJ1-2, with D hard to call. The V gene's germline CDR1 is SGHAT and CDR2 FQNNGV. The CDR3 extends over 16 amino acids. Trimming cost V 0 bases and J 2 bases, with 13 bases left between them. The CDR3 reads CASSLDRGSLNYGYTF. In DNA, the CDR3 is TGTGCCAGCAGCTTAGATCGCGGCAGTTTAAACTATGGCTACACCTTC.

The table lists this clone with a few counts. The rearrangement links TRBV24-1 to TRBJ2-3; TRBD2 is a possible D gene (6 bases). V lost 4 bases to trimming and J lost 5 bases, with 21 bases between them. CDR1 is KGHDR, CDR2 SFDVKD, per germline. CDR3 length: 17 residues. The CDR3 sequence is CATSDNRGRSRIDTQYF. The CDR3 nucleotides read TGTGCCACCAGTGACAACCGGGGGAGGAGCCGGATAGATACGCAGTATTTT.

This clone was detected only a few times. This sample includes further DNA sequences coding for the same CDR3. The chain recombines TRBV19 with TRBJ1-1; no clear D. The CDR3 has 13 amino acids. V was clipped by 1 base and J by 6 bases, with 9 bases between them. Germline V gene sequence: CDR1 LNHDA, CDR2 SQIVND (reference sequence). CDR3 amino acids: CASSIVREAEAFF. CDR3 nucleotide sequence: TGTGCCAGTAGTATAGTAAGGGAGGCTGAAGCTTTCTTT.